The entry below describes one T cell receptor beta chain. This sample stems from a study of blood T cell repertoires in COVID-19. Whole-study context: Both acute and convalescent COVID-19 samples were obtained from the United States, Italy and Spain.

In the authors' methods: Amplification with reference gene primers provided the estimates of nucleated cell counts. The protocol was immunoSEQ multiplex PCR, while the TCRdb copy is restricted to in-frame clones and leaves out a portion. The V and J calls and the clone size are those of that table, but D and trimming were determined from the DNA. The table has some 270,000 clones, around nine tenths seen once; the top ten hold 8.5% to 9%. V lost 0 bases to trimming and J lost 2 bases, with 15 bases between them. This CDR3 contains 17 residues. CDR1 is SGHKS, CDR2 YYEKEE, per germline (reference sequence).

Sequenced sample: peripheral blood. The TCR sequence derives from a man between 35 and 55 years old with active or convalescent COVID-19. The V and J genes are TRBV5-5 and TRBJ1-5, with D possibly matching TRBD1 (6 bases). Here the CDR3 reads CASSLVYREGGNQPQHF. CDR3 coding DNA: TGTGCCAGCAGCTTGGTCTACAGGGAAGGGGGCAATCAGCCCCAGCATTTT.